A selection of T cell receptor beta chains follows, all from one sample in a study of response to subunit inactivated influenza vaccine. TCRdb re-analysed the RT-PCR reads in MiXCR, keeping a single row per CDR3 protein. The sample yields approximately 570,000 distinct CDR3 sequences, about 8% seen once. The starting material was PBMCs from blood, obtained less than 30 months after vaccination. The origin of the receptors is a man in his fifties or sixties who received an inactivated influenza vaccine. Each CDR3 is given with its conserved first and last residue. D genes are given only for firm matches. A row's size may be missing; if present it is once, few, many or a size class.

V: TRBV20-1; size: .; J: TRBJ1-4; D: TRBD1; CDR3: CSAREHIGTGEEKLFF; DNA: TGCAGTGCTAGAGAACACATCGGGACAGGGGAAGAAAAACTGTTTTTT
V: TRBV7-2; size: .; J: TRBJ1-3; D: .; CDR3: CASSERTSPHQNF; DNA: TGTGCCAGCAGCGAGCGGACAAGTCCTCATCAAAATTTT
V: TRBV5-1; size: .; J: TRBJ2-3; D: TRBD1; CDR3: CASSLDRGRNTQYF; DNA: TGCGCCAGCAGCTTGGACAGGGGGAGAAATACGCAGTATTTT
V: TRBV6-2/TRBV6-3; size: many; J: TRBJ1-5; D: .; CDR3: CATQDPNQPQHF; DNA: TGTGCCACCCAGGACCCTAATCAGCCCCAGCATTTT
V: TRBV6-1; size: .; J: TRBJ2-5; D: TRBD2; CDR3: CASNPSGTNQETQYF; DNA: TGTGCCAGCAATCCTAGCGGGACCAACCAAGAGACCCAGTACTTC
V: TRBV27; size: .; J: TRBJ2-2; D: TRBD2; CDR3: CASSIWTSGGPGELFF; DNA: TGTGCCAGCAGTATATGGACTAGCGGGGGACCCGGGGAGCTGTTTTTT
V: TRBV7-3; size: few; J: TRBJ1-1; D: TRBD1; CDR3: CASSREGTGATEAFF; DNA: TGTGCCAGCAGCCGGGAGGGAACAGGGGCCACTGAAGCTTTCTTT
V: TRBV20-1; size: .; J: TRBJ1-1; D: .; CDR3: CSARRPGGTEAFF; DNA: TGCAGTGCTAGACGACCGGGTGGCACTGAAGCTTTCTTT
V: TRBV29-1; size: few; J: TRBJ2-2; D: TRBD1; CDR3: CSVGRQGPTGELFF; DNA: TGCAGCGTAGGAAGACAGGGACCCACCGGGGAGCTGTTTTTT
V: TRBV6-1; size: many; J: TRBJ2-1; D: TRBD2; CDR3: CASTLAGSYNEQFF; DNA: TGTGCCAGCACCCTAGCGGGTTCCTACAATGAGCAGTTCTTC
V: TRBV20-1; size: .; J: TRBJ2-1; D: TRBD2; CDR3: CSARDRIAGSDEQFF; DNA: TGCAGTGCTAGAGATCGGATAGCGGGTTCTGATGAGCAGTTCTTC
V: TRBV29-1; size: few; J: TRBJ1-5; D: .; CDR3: CSVEGGIGQPQHF; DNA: TGCAGCGTTGAAGGAGGGATCGGTCAGCCCCAGCATTTT
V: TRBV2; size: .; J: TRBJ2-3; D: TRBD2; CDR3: CASSGAGVGDTQYF; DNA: TGTGCCAGCAGTGGGGCGGGAGTTGGAGATACGCAGTATTTT
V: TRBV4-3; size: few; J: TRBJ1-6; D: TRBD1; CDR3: CASSQEQGMGSPLHF; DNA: TGCGCCAGCAGCCAAGAACAGGGGATGGGGTCACCCCTCCACTTT
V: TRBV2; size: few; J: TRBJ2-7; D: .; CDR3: CASSESQGIYEQYF; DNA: TGTGCCAGCAGTGAATCCCAGGGAATCTACGAGCAGTACTTC
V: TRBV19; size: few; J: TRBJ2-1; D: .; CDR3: CASSTRNGDTKENEQFF; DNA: TGTGCCAGTAGTACCCGCAATGGGGACACGAAAGAAAATGAGCAGTTCTTC
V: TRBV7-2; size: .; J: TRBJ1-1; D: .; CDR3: CASSFTDQRAFF; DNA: TGTGCCAGCAGCTTCACGGACCAGAGAGCTTTCTTT
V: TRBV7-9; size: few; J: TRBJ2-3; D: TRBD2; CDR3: CASSPPGLAVTDTQYF; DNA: TGTGCCAGCAGCCCGCCGGGACTAGCGGTCACAGATACGCAGTATTTT
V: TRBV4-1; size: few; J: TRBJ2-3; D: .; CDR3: CASSQAGTASTDTQYF; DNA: TGCGCCAGCAGCCAAGCCGGGACGGCGAGTACAGATACGCAGTATTTT
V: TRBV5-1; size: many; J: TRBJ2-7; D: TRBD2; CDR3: CASSLAQLAGTEQYF; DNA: TGCGCCAGCAGCTTGGCCCAACTAGCGGGGACCGAGCAGTACTTC
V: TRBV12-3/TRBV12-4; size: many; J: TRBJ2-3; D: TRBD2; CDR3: CASSLRGGQSDTQYF; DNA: TGTGCCAGCAGTTTGCGGGGGGGCCAGTCAGATACGCAGTATTTT
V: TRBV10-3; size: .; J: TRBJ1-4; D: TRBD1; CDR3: CATGQGLFEEEKLFF; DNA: TGTGCCACAGGACAGGGCCTCTTTGAGGAGGAAAAACTGTTTTTT
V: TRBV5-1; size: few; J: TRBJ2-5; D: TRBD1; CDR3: CASSLIPRDRGSETQYF; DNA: TGCGCCAGCAGCTTGATCCCCAGGGACAGGGGGTCAGAGACCCAGTACTTC
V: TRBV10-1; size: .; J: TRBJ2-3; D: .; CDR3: CASAPGTLLRDTQYF; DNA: TGCGCCAGCGCCCCGGGTACCCTTTTGAGAGATACGCAGTATTTT
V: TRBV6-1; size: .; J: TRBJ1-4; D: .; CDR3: CATSGGRGLTNEKLFF; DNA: TGTGCCACGTCCGGGGGCAGGGGTTTGACTAATGAAAAACTGTTTTTT
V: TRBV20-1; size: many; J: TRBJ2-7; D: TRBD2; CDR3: CSARNSGSRYEQYF; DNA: TGCAGTGCTAGAAATAGCGGGAGTAGGTACGAGCAGTACTTC
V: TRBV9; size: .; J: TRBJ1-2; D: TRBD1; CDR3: CASSRTGTAPYGYTF; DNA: TGTGCCAGCAGCCGAACCGGGACAGCACCTTATGGCTACACCTTC
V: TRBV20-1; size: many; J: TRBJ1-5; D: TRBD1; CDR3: CSATRQGGSNQPQHF; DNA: TGCAGTGCTACCAGACAGGGAGGGAGCAATCAGCCCCAGCATTTT
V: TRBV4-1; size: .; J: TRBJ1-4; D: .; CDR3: CASSQVIRRLGEKLFF; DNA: TGCGCCAGCAGCCAAGTTATCCGGCGGCTAGGTGAAAAACTGTTTTTT
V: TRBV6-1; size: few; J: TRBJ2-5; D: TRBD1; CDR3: CASSGQGRQTQYF; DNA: TGTGCCAGCAGTGGACAGGGTCGACAGACCCAGTACTTC
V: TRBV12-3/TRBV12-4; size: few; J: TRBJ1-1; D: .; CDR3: CASSLFESTEAFF; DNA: TGTGCCAGCAGTTTGTTCGAGTCCACTGAAGCTTTCTTT
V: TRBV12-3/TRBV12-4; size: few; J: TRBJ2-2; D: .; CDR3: CASRIAANTGELFF; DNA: TGTGCCAGCAGAATCGCGGCGAACACCGGGGAGCTGTTTTTT
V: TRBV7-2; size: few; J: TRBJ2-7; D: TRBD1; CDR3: CASSLDRAPHYEQYF; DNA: TGTGCCAGCAGCCTCGACAGGGCCCCTCACTACGAGCAGTACTTC
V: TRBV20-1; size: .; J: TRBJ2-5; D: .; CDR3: CSAPPGPEETQYF; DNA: TGCAGTGCTCCTCCGGGCCCCGAAGAGACCCAGTACTTC
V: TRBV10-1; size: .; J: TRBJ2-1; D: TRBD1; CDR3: CASSEITGVGYNEQFF; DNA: TGCGCCAGCAGTGAGATAACAGGGGTAGGATACAATGAGCAGTTCTTC
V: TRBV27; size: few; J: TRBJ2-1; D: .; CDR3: CASSLDNRSEQFF; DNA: TGTGCCAGCAGTTTAGACAACAGGTCCGAGCAGTTCTTC
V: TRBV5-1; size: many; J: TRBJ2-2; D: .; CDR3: CASSLDPHGELFF; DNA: TGCGCCAGCAGCCTCGATCCCCACGGGGAGCTGTTTTTT
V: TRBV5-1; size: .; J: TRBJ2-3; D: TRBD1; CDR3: CASSPGQGISTDTQYF; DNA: TGCGCCAGCAGTCCGGGACAGGGGATAAGCACAGATACGCAGTATTTT
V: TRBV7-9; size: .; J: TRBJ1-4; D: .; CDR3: CASSIPGGGWDEKLFF; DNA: TGTGCCAGCAGCATCCCGGGGGGCGGTTGGGATGAAAAACTGTTTTTT
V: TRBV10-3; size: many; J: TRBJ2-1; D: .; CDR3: CAISLDTLAQFF; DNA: TGTGCCATCAGCTTGGACACTCTTGCGCAGTTCTTC
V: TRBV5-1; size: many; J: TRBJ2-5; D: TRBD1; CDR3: CASSLTGDIQETQYF; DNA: TGCGCCAGCAGCTTGACAGGGGATATACAAGAGACCCAGTACTTC
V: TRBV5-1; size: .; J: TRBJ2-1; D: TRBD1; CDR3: CASYGTGGMNEQFF; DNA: TGCGCCAGTTACGGGACAGGGGGCATGAATGAGCAGTTCTTC
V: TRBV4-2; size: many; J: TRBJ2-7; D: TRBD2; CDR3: CASRTSGGSEQYF; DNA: TGTGCCAGCCGGACTAGCGGGGGAAGCGAGCAGTACTTC
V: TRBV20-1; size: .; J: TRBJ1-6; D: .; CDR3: CSARTGLSYNSPLHF; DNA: TGCAGTGCTAGGACAGGACTCTCCTATAATTCACCCCTCCACTTT
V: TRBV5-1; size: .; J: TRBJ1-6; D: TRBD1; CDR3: CASSSRAGGNSPLHF; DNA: TGCGCCAGCAGCTCTCGCGCAGGGGGTAATTCACCCCTCCACTTT
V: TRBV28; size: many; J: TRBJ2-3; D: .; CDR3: CASSSGTLDTQYF; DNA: TGTGCCAGCAGTTCCGGGACCTTGGATACGCAGTATTTT
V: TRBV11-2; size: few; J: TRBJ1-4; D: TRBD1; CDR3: CASSRIDRGTEKLFF; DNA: TGTGCCAGCAGCCGAATCGACAGGGGGACAGAAAAACTGTTTTTT
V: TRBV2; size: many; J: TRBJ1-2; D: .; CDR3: CASSERPSYYGYTF; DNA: TGTGCCAGCAGTGAACGTCCGTCTTACTATGGCTACACCTTC
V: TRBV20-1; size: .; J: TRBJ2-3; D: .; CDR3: CSATRGAGTDTQYF; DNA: TGCAGTGCTACCCGGGGGGCGGGAACAGATACGCAGTATTTT
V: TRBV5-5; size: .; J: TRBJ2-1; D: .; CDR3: CASSTAVLREQFF; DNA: TGTGCCAGCAGCACTGCAGTGTTGCGGGAGCAGTTCTTC
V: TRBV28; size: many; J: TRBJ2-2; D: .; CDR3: CASRRSGGGGAGELFF; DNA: TGTGCCAGCAGGAGGTCGGGCGGAGGAGGTGCCGGGGAGCTGTTTTTT
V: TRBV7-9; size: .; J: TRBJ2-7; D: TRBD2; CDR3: CASSREGEQYF; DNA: TGTGCCAGCAGCCGGGAGGGCGAGCAGTACTTC
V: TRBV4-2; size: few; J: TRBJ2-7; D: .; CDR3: CASSQVTGLSFYEQYF; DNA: TGTGCCAGCAGCCAAGTGACAGGATTGTCTTTCTACGAGCAGTACTTC
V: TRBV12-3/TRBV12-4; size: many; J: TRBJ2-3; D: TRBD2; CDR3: CASSKAGGQADTQYF; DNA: TGTGCCAGCAGTAAGGCGGGGGGGCAGGCCGATACGCAGTATTTT